The 21 T cell receptor beta chains below all came from one sample that was sequenced in a study of blood T cell repertoires in COVID-19. Measured with immunoSEQ multiplex PCR; TCRdb has only the in-frame clones, and not every one. Among about 170,000 clones listed, about 88% were seen once. Sequencing was carried out using PBMCs or T cells enriched from blood (not recorded which). These receptors originate from a woman aged 45-65 years who had recovered from COVID-19.

The CDR3 spells CASSLAWGGRYYEQYF. CDR3 coding DNA: TGTGCCAGCAGCCTGGCGTGGGGCGGGAGATACTACGAGCAGTACTTC. This chain joins TRBV11-2 and TRBJ2-7; 7 bases fit TRBD2. The CDR3 covers 16 residues. CDR1 is SGHAT, CDR2 FQNNGV, per germline. V was clipped by 5 bases and J by 3 bases; unmatched bases: 13. Variable domain in full (rest from reference TRBV11-2 and TRBJ2-7): EAGVAQSPRYKIIEKRQSVAFWCNPISGHATLYWYQQILGQGPKLLIQFQNNGVVDDSQLPKDRFSAERLKGVDSTLKIQPAKLEDSAVYLCASSLAWGGRYYEQYFGPGTRLTVT.

This clone was seen a few times. J is TRBJ2-1 and V is TRBV7-2, with D perhaps TRBD2 (7 bases). The CDR3 spans 15 residues. Germline V gene lookup returns CDR1 SGHTA and CDR2 FQGNSA. V was cut by 0 bases and J by 9 bases, with 15 bases left in between. The CDR3 bases are TGTGCCAGCAGCTTAGCGGGGGGCGGGAGTGGTGAGCAGTTCTTC. The encoded protein is CASSLAGGGSGEQFF.

This clone was seen a single time. The CDR3 nucleotides read TGTGCCACCAGCCCAGGGGGGTACGAGCAGTACTTC. Translation gives CATSPGGYEQYF. The chain links TRBV15 to TRBJ2-7, with a possible D match to TRBD1 (7 bases). The CDR3 spans 12 residues. V was trimmed by 5 bases and J by 4 bases, leaving 9 bases between them. Germline V gene sequence: CDR1 LNHNV, CDR2 YYDKDF (reference sequence).

The chain couples TRBV6-5 to TRBJ1-5; no definite D call. The germline V gene encodes CDR1 MNHEY and CDR2 SVGAGI. The CDR3 contains 14 residues. V lost 6 bases and J lost 0, with 9 bases in between. DNA for the CDR3: TGTGCCAGCAGCACCGCCTATAGCAATCAGCCCCAGCATTTT. This sequence encodes CASSTAYSNQPQHF.

V gene TRBV10-3 combines with J gene TRBJ1-1, with D uncertain. The CDR3 loop spans 13 amino acids. Trimming took off 3 bases at V and 11 bases at J, with 16 bases between the two ends. The germline gives CDR1 ENHRY, CDR2 SYGVKD. The CDR3 region has the DNA TGTGCCATCAGTGAATCGGTCCCCCTCGGGGCTTTCTTT. Its protein product is CAISESVPLGAFF.

This clone was seen more than once but under ten times. V gene TRBV2 combines with J gene TRBJ2-2; D not certain. Trimming took off 5 bases at V and 4 bases at J, with 8 bases between the two ends. Germline assignment: CDR1 SNHLY and CDR2 FYNNEI. The CDR3 length is 13 residues. The CDR3 bases are TGTGCCAGCAGTTCTATAATCACCGGGGAGCTGTTTTTT. This translates into CASSSIITGELFF.

This sequence joins TRBV11-3 and TRBJ2-2; the D gene is possibly TRBD1 (6 bases). Per the germline V gene, CDR1 is SGHNT and CDR2 is YENEEA. V gave up 5 bases and J gave up 0 bases, with 10 bases separating them. This CDR3 is 15 amino acids long. The CDR3 DNA follows: TGTGCCAGCAGCCCAAGGACAGCGAACACCGGGGAGCTGTTTTTT. It is translated as CASSPRTANTGELFF.

This clone has only one observation. The chain uses TRBV3-1 (or the pseudogene TRBV3-2) and TRBJ1-6; D is undetermined. The CDR3 extends over 13 amino acids. The germline V gene has CDR1 LGHDT and CDR2 YNNKEL (reference sequence). V dropped 1 base and J dropped 10 bases, with 8 bases sitting between them. The CDR3: CASSQGVRSPLHF. The CDR3 nucleotides are TGTGCCAGCAGCCAAGGCGTGCGGTCACCCCTCCACTTT.

This clone has just one count. The rearrangement uses TRBV18 and TRBJ2-7; 7 positions match TRBD1. Per the germline V gene, CDR1 is KGHSH and CDR2 is LQKENI. The CDR3 totals 14 residues. V dropped 2 bases and J dropped 6; count of bases not matched to a gene: 7. CDR3 sequence (DNA): TGTGCCAGCTCACCAGCAGGGGGAATAGGCGAGCAGTACTTC. This encodes CASSPAGGIGEQYF.

The chain couples TRBV7-9 to TRBJ2-5; 7 nucleotides align to TRBD1. Germline V gene data show CDR1 as SEHNR and CDR2 as FQNEAQ (reference sequence). The trim removed 1 base at V and 1 base at J, leaving 6 bases unmatched. This CDR3 is 16 amino acids long. The DNA for the CDR3 is TGTGCCAGCAGCTTAGGGTCGGACAGGATCCAAGAGACCCAGTACTTC. Residues: CASSLGSDRIQETQYF.

This sequence joins TRBV25-1 and TRBJ2-1; TRBD1 agrees at 11 bases. Trimming cost V 3 bases and J 8 bases; bases outside gene matches: 9. The germline V gene encodes CDR1 MGHDK and CDR2 SYGVNS. There are 16 residues in the CDR3. Here the CDR3 reads CASSDPRTGGGDEQFF. CDR3 DNA: TGTGCCAGCAGTGACCCGAGGACAGGGGGCGGCGATGAGCAGTTCTTC. Full variable domain (remainder filled in from reference TRBV25-1 and TRBJ2-1): EADIYQTPRYLVIGTGKKITLECSQTMGHDKMYWYQQDPGMELHLIHYSYGVNSTEKGDLSSESTVSRIRTEHFPLTLESARPSHTSQYLCASSDPRTGGGDEQFFGPGTRLTVL.

The chain couples TRBV9 to TRBJ2-3; 9 bases are a match to TRBD2. Germline lookup yields CDR1 SGDLS and CDR2 YYNGEE. V lost 4 bases, J lost 2 bases, and 5 bases stayed unmatched. This CDR3 has 15 amino acids. The CDR3: CASSRRLAVTDTQYF. CDR3 bases: TGTGCCAGCAGCCGTCGACTAGCGGTCACAGATACGCAGTATTTT.

The chain links TRBV28 to TRBJ2-7, with D perhaps TRBD1 (6 bases). The CDR3 extends over 15 amino acids. The germline gives CDR1 MDHEN, CDR2 SYDVKM. V was trimmed by 4 bases and J by 2 bases, leaving 15 bases between them. In DNA, the CDR3 is TGTGCCAGCAGTTCAATCCGGGACATGACCTACGAGCAGTACTTC. Its translation is CASSSIRDMTYEQYF.

J is TRBJ2-2 and V is TRBV4-1, with 8 bases matching TRBD1. From germline, CDR1 is MGHRA and CDR2 YSYEKL. With V trimmed by 4 bases and J by 3 bases, 4 bases remained unmatched. The CDR3 loop spans 15 amino acids. CDR3 DNA sequence: TGCGCCAGCAGCCGCCTGACAGGGGACACCGGGGAGCTGTTTTTT. Translation gives CASSRLTGDTGELFF.

This clone was detected only once. CDR3 sequence reads: CASSSQGARGYTF. Here the CDR3 DNA reads TGTGCCAGCAGTTCCCAGGGGGCACGTGGCTACACCTTC. This chain connects TRBV6-2 or TRBV6-3 to TRBJ1-2; TRBD1 agrees at 8 bases. CDR1 is MNHEY and CDR2 is SVGEGT in the germline V gene. The CDR3 runs to 13 residues. J gave up 7 bases and V 4 bases, and 5 bases lay outside the gene matches.

This clone was found once. The V and J genes are TRBV4-1 and TRBJ2-1, with D unclear. The CDR3 length is 15 residues. Germline CDR1 and CDR2: MGHRA and YSYEKL. V lost 0 bases and J lost 0, with 6 bases in between. As DNA, the CDR3 is TGCGCCAGCAGCCAAGATTTTAGCTCCTACAATGAGCAGTTCTTC. It translates to CASSQDFSSYNEQFF.

The CDR3 nucleotides are TGTGCCAGCAGTTATGAGGGACTGGCCACTGAAGCTTTCTTT. This encodes CASSYEGLATEAFF. The chain joins TRBV6-5 to TRBJ1-1, with a weak D call TRBD1 (5 bases). The CDR3 extends over 14 amino acids. Per the germline V gene, CDR1 is MNHEY and CDR2 is SVGAGI. V was clipped by 3 bases and J by 4 bases, with 12 bases between them.

This chain links TRBV24-1 with TRBJ1-5, with D possibly TRBD1 on 5 matching bases. In germline, CDR1 is KGHDR, CDR2 SFDVKD. The CDR3 length is 13 residues. Between the trimmed V and J ends, which lost 6 bases and 1 base, there was a span of 6 bases. The CDR3 sequence: CATSRGSNQPQHF. CDR3 in DNA: TGTGCCACCAGTCGGGGGAGCAATCAGCCCCAGCATTTT.

The table lists this clone with a count of one. The chain uses TRBV6-4 and TRBJ1-1; D is undetermined. There are 17 residues in the CDR3. In germline, CDR1 is MRHNA, CDR2 SNTAGT. V was shortened by 11 bases and J by 2 bases, with 27 bases between the two germline ends. The CDR3 sequence: CAGTGRETYHPNTEAFF. In nucleotides, the CDR3 is TGTGCCGGCACCGGGAGGGAGACCTACCACCCAAACACTGAAGCTTTCTTT.

The chain employs TRBV15 and TRBJ2-1; TRBD1 aligns across 8 bases. After removal of 8 bases from V and 5 bases from J, the junction contained 2 bases not matched to a gene. From germline, CDR1 is LNHNV and CDR2 YYDKDF (reference sequence). The CDR3 runs 12 residues. CDR3 sequence reads: CATRDRHNEQFF. CDR3 DNA sequence: TGTGCCACCCGGGACAGGCACAATGAGCAGTTCTTC.

The chain carries TRBV11-3 and TRBJ1-3; 11 bases match TRBD1. CDR3 length equals 13 residues. Trimming at V came to 5 bases and at J to 11 bases, leaving 5 bases not matched to a gene. From germline, CDR1 is SGHNT and CDR2 YENEEA. The CDR3 loop reads CASSAGTGGAIYF. In DNA, the CDR3 is TGTGCCAGCAGCGCCGGGACAGGGGGGGCCATATATTTT.